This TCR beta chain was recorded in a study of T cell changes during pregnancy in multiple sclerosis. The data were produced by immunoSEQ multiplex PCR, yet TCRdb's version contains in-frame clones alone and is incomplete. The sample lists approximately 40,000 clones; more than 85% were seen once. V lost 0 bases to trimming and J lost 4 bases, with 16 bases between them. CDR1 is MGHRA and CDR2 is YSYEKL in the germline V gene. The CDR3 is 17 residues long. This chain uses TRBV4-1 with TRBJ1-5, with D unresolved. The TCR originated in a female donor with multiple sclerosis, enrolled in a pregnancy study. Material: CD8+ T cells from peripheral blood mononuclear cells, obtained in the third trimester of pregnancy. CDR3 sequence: CASSQDRRVTINQPQHF. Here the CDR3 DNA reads TGCGCCAGCAGCCAAGACAGGAGGGTAACGATAAATCAGCCCCAGCATTTT.